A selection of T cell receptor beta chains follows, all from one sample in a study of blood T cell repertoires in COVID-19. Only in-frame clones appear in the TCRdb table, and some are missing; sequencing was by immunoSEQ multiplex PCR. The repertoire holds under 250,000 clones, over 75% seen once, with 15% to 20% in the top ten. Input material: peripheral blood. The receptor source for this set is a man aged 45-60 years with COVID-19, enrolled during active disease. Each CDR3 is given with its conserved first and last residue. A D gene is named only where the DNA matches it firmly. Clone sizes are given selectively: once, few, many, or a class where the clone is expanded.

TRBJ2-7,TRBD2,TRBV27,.,CASSSSGRRDEQYF,TGTGCCAGCAGTTCCAGCGGGAGAAGGGACGAGCAGTACTTC
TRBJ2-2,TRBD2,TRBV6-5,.,CASRRGLATGELFF,TGTGCCAGCAGAAGGGGACTAGCCACCGGGGAGCTGTTTTTT
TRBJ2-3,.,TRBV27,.,CASSLSTGRDTQYF,TGTGCCAGCAGTTTATCGACAGGAAGAGATACGCAGTATTTT
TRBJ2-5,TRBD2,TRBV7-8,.,CASRQRGGIGTQYF,TGTGCCAGCAGACAGCGGGGGGGCATCGGGACCCAGTACTTC
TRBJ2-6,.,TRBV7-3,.,CASSLSRAKAGANVLTF,TGTGCCAGCAGCTTGAGCAGGGCCAAGGCTGGGGCCAACGTCCTGACTTTC
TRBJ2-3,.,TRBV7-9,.,CASSRDSSDTQYF,TGTGCCAGCAGCCGGGACTCCTCAGATACGCAGTATTTT
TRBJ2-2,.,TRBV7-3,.,CASSLRGGVSGELFF,TGTGCCAGCAGCTTAAGAGGCGGGGTCTCCGGGGAGCTGTTTTTT
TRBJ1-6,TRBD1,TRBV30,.,CAWSSLGQWPNSPLHF,TGTGCCTGGAGTAGCTTGGGACAGTGGCCCAATTCACCCCTCCACTTT
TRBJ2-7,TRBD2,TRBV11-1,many,CASSLGRGRVYEQYF,TGTGCCAGCAGCTTAGGTCGCGGGAGGGTCTACGAGCAGTACTTC
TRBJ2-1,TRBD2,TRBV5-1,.,CASSLTSLLTTSGRSDNEQFF,TGCGCCAGCAGCTTGACCAGTTTGTTGACTACTAGCGGGAGATCGGACAATGAGCAGTTCTTC
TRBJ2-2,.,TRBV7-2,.,CASSLVPDTGGELFF,TGTGCCAGCAGCTTAGTTCCGGACACCGGAGGGGAGCTGTTTTTT
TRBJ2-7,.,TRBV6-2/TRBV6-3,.,CASSRVGGSYEQYF,TGTGCCAGCAGCCGGGTAGGGGGCTCCTACGAGCAGTACTTC
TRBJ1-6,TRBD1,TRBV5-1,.,CASSWGPGQVNSPLHF,TGCGCCAGCAGTTGGGGACCGGGACAGGTTAATTCACCCCTCCACTTT
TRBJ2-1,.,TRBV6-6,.,CASSYSELNEQFF,TGTGCCAGCAGTTACTCGGAGTTGAATGAGCAGTTCTTC
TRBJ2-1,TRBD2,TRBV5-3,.,CARSFLAGGSYNEQFF,TGTGCCAGAAGCTTCCTAGCGGGAGGCTCCTACAATGAGCAGTTCTTC
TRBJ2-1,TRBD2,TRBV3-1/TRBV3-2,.,CASSQEREGLGNEQFF,TGTGCCAGCAGCCAAGAGCGGGAGGGCTTGGGGAATGAGCAGTTCTTC
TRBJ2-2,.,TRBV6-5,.,CASSYFTGRDGELFF,TGTGCCAGCAGTTACTTTACAGGGAGGGACGGGGAGCTGTTTTTT
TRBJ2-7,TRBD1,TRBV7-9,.,CASSLAPGTGWEEQYF,TGTGCCAGCAGCTTAGCGCCCGGGACAGGGTGGGAGGAGCAGTACTTC
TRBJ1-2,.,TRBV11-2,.,CASPAGTSPLYGYTF,TGTGCCAGCCCCGCGGGGACGAGTCCTCTCTATGGCTACACCTTC
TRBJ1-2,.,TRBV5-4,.,CASSLAPARDTDLSTF,TGTGCCAGCAGCTTGGCTCCAGCCCGGGACACCGATCTATCCACCTTC
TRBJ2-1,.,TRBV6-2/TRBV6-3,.,CASSYPGKGQFF,TGTGCCAGCAGTTACCCCGGGAAAGGGCAGTTCTTC
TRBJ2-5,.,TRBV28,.,CASSLSVAVQETQYF,TGTGCCAGCAGTTTATCTGTAGCGGTACAAGAGACCCAGTACTTC
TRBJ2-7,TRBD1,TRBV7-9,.,CASSLVGQGLYEQYF,TGTGCCAGCAGCTTAGTGGGACAGGGTCTCTACGAGCAGTACTTC
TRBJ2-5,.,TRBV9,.,CASSPGAGKETQYF,TGTGCCAGCAGCCCAGGGGCAGGTAAAGAGACCCAGTACTTC
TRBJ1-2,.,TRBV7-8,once,CASSLGVLYGYTF,TGTGCCAGCAGCTTAGGAGTCCTCTATGGCTACACCTTC
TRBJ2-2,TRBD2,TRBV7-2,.,CASRAAGGNTGELFF,TGTGCCAGCAGAGCAGCGGGGGGTAACACCGGGGAGCTGTTTTTT
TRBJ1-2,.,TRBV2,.,CASSEVGRAFGYTF,TGTGCCAGCAGTGAAGTTGGCAGGGCATTTGGCTACACCTTC
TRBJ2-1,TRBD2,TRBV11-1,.,CASSLALGLAGVEQFF,TGTGCCAGCAGCTTAGCGTTGGGACTAGCGGGAGTTGAGCAGTTCTTC
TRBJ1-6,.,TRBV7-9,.,CASSLEPTTPSSYNSPLHF,TGTGCCAGCAGCCTTGAGCCAACCACTCCAAGCTCCTATAATTCACCCCTCCACTTT
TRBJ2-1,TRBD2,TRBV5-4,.,CASKTSGGAALNEQFF,TGTGCCAGCAAGACTAGCGGGGGGGCCGCTCTGAATGAGCAGTTCTTC
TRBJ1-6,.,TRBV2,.,CASSEDGTPSSYNSPLHF,TGTGCCAGCAGTGAAGACGGGACACCCAGCTCCTATAATTCACCCCTCCACTTT
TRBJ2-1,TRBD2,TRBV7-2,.,CASSLEPAGSSYNEQFF,TGTGCCAGCAGCTTAGAGCCAGCGGGGAGCTCCTACAATGAGCAGTTCTTC
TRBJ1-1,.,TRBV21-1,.,CASSKRQKNTEAFF,TGTGCCAGCAGCAAGCGGCAGAAGAACACTGAAGCTTTCTTT
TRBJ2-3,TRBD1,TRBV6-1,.,CASSPTGAGTDTQYF,TGTGCCAGCAGTCCGACAGGGGCGGGCACAGATACGCAGTATTTT
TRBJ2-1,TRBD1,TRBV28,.,CASSIGTVYNEQFF,TGTGCCAGCAGTATAGGGACAGTCTACAATGAGCAGTTCTTC
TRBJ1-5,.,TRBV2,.,CASSVGQGINQPQHF,TGTGCCAGCAGTGTGGGGCAGGGGATCAATCAGCCCCAGCATTTT
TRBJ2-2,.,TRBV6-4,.,CASSLQGGNTGELFF,TGTGCCAGCAGCCTTCAGGGGGGGAACACCGGGGAGCTGTTTTTT
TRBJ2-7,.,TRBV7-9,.,CASSLEGVHEQYF,TGTGCCAGCAGCTTAGAAGGAGTTCACGAGCAGTACTTC
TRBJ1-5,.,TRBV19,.,CASSIGGYQPQHF,TGTGCCAGTAGTATCGGAGGGTATCAGCCCCAGCATTTT
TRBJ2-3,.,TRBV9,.,CASSVVGAVTDTQYF,TGTGCCAGCAGCGTAGTCGGAGCGGTCACAGATACGCAGTATTTT
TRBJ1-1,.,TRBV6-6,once,CASSPGTGTEAFF,TGTGCCAGCAGTCCCGGGACTGGGACTGAAGCTTTCTTT
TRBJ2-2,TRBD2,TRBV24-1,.,CATAGGQTGELFF,TGTGCCACCGCGGGGGGGCAGACCGGGGAGCTGTTTTTT
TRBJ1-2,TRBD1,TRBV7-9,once,CASSQSTGSRLGGYTF,TGTGCCAGCAGCCAATCGACAGGGTCTAGGTTGGGTGGCTACACCTTC
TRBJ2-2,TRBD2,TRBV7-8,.,CASSFFGGGRTGELFF,TGTGCCAGCAGCTTTTTCGGGGGGGGCCGTACCGGGGAGCTGTTTTTT
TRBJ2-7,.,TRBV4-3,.,CASSQGGNSYEQYF,TGCGCCAGCAGCCAAGGAGGAAACTCCTACGAGCAGTACTTC
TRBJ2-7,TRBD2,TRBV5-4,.,CASSLGVTSGRKPFSYEQYF,TGTGCCAGCAGCTTGGGAGTAACTAGCGGGAGGAAGCCTTTCTCCTACGAGCAGTACTTC
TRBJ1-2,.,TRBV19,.,CASSIDGVGNYGYTF,TGTGCCAGTAGTATAGATGGAGTGGGTAACTATGGCTACACCTTC
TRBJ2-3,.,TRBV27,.,CASSPPVGTQYF,TGTGCCAGCAGCCCGCCCGTCGGTACGCAGTATTTT
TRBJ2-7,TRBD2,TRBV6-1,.,CASSVTGTSGRGSYEQYF,TGTGCCAGCAGTGTAACCGGGACTAGCGGGAGGGGGTCCTACGAGCAGTACTTC
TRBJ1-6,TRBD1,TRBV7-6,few,CASSLRTGGGNSPLHF,TGTGCCAGCAGCCTACGGACAGGGGGAGGTAATTCACCCCTCCACTTT
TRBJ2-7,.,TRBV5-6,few,CASSPPLDRGEQYF,TGTGCCAGCAGCCCCCCCCTGGACAGAGGCGAGCAGTACTTC
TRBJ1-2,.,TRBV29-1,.,CSGGMGGEGYTF,TGCAGCGGGGGGATGGGAGGGGAAGGCTACACCTTC
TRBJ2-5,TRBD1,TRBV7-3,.,CASSLDREETQYF,TGTGCCAGCAGTTTGGACAGGGAAGAGACCCAGTACTTC
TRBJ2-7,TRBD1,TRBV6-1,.,CASSVHGTGLPYEQYF,TGTGCCAGCAGTGTCCACGGGACAGGGTTACCCTACGAGCAGTACTTC
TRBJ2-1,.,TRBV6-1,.,CASSEAQYREQFF,TGTGCCAGCAGTGAAGCGCAATATAGAGAGCAGTTCTTC
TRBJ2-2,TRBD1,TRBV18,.,CASFGTANTGELFF,TGTGCCAGCTTTGGGACAGCGAACACCGGGGAGCTGTTTTTT
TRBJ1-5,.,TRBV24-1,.,CATSDRENQPQHF,TGTGCCACCAGTGATCGGGAGAATCAGCCCCAGCATTTT
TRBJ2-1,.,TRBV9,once,CASSVGFGGSYNEQFF,TGTGCCAGCAGCGTAGGTTTTGGGGGGTCCTACAATGAGCAGTTCTTC
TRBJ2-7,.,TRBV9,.,CASSPICGECEQYF,TGTGCCAGCAGCCCAATCTGCGGTGAATGCGAGCAGTACTTC
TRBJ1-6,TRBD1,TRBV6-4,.,CASSRQGIDSPLHF,TGTGCCAGCAGTCGACAGGGGATTGATTCACCCCTCCACTTT